The following is a T cell receptor (beta chain) sequence with its context. This sample stems from a study of T cells in localized non-small cell lung cancer. Generated by immunoSEQ multiplex PCR, the TCRdb table keeps only in-frame clones and is missing some. The table records approximately 26,000 clones, 75% to 95% of them present only once. Sequencing used peripheral blood, obtained before any cancer treatment. This TCR was recovered from a female donor aged 60 or older with stage II squamous cell lung carcinoma.

The CDR3 loop reads CAISVGQGDYGYTF. CDR3 bases: TGTGCCATCAGTGTCGGTCAGGGGGACTATGGCTACACCTTC. This chain joins TRBV10-3 and TRBJ1-2, with 7 bases lining up with TRBD1. Losses at the gene ends were 4 bases for V and 3 bases for J; bases not matched to a gene: 5. This CDR3 region has 14 residues. Germline V gene lookup returns CDR1 ENHRY and CDR2 SYGVKD.